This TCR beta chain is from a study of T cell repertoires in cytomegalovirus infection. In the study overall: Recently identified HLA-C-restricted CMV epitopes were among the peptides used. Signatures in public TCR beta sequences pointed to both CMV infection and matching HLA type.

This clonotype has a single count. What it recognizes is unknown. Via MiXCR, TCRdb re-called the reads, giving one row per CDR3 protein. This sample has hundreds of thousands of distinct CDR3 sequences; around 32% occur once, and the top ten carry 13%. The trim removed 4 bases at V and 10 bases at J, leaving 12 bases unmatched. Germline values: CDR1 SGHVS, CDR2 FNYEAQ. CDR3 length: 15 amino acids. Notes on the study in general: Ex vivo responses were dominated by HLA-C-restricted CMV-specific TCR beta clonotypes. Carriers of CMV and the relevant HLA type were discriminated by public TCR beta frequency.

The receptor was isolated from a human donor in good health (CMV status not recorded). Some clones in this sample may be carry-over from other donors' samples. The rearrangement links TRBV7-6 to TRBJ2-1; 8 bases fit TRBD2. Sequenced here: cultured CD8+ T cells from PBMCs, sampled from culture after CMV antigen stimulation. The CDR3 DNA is TGTGCCAGCAGCTACGGCGGCGGGGGGAACGGAGAGCAGTTCTTC. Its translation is CASSYGGGGNGEQFF.